This is a list of T cell receptor beta chains from one sample in a study of blood T cell repertoires in COVID-19. Assay: immunoSEQ multiplex PCR; the TCRdb copy retains only in-frame clones and omits some. This sample carries 250,000 to 400,000 clones, about 92% of them seen once, and the ten largest clones take approximately 2.5%. The sequencing sample was made of PBMCs or T cells enriched from blood (not recorded which). The receptors originated from a man aged 55 to 70 who had recovered from COVID-19. Both conserved end residues are part of each CDR3. D genes are given only for firm matches. Some rows have no size entry. The others give once, few or many, or a class for an expanded clone.

j_call	v_call	d_call	clone_size	cdr3_aa	cdr3_nt
TRBJ1-2	TRBV29-1	NA	NA	CSVHTGYGYTF	TGCAGCGTCCACACGGGCTATGGCTACACCTTC
TRBJ1-2	TRBV6-6	NA	NA	CASSYAANYGYTF	TGTGCCAGCAGTTACGCAGCTAACTATGGCTACACCTTC
TRBJ2-1	TRBV7-2	NA	NA	CASSLARGHPEYEQFF	TGTGCCAGCAGCTTAGCGAGAGGTCACCCCGAATATGAGCAGTTCTTC
TRBJ2-3	TRBV7-9	NA	NA	CASSKRRDTQYF	TGTGCCAGCAGCAAAAGGCGGGATACGCAGTATTTT
TRBJ1-1	TRBV10-3	TRBD1	NA	CAISKPGQGNTEAFF	TGTGCCATCAGTAAACCGGGACAGGGGAACACTGAAGCTTTCTTT
TRBJ1-4	TRBV19	NA	few	CASSTSGVANEKLFF	TGTGCCAGTAGTACCAGCGGGGTGGCTAATGAAAAACTGTTTTTT
TRBJ1-1	TRBV28	NA	NA	CASSFGYEAFF	TGTGCCAGCAGTTTCGGGTACGAAGCTTTCTTT
TRBJ2-3	TRBV7-2	NA	NA	CASSLGVRDTQYF	TGTGCCAGCAGCTTGGGAGTCAGAGATACGCAGTATTTT
TRBJ2-5	TRBV3-1/TRBV3-2	NA	NA	CASSQMPEETQYF	TGTGCCAGCAGCCAGATGCCAGAAGAGACCCAGTACTTC
TRBJ1-1	TRBV5-1	NA	NA	CASSFGHGTNTEAFF	TGCGCCAGCAGCTTTGGGCACGGAACCAACACTGAAGCTTTCTTT
TRBJ2-7	TRBV24-1	TRBD1	NA	CATRGQGYEQYF	TGTGCCACCAGGGGACAGGGGTACGAGCAGTACTTC
TRBJ1-2	TRBV4-3	NA	few	CASSQDRSGGLRYGYTF	TGCGCCAGCAGCCAAGATCGCTCCGGGGGACTGAGATATGGCTACACCTTC
TRBJ1-1	TRBV25-1	NA	NA	CASGTSGYTEAFF	TGTGCCAGCGGGACATCAGGGTACACTGAAGCTTTCTTT
TRBJ2-5	TRBV4-1	NA	NA	CASSQSIQETQYF	TGCGCCAGCAGCCAGAGCATACAAGAGACCCAGTACTTC
TRBJ2-5	TRBV4-1	NA	NA	CASSQRGGVETQYF	TGCGCCAGCAGCCAAAGGGGCGGGGTCGAGACCCAGTACTTC
TRBJ2-1	TRBV20-1	TRBD2	NA	CSASVPSGGTSYNEQFF	TGCAGTGCTAGTGTTCCCAGCGGGGGCACGTCCTACAATGAGCAGTTCTTC
TRBJ2-3	TRBV19	NA	once	CASSRDKSSTDTQYF	TGTGCCAGTAGTCGGGACAAGTCGTCGACAGATACGCAGTATTTT
TRBJ2-7	TRBV7-8	TRBD2	once	CASSFGLAGGLTYEQYF	TGTGCCAGCAGCTTCGGACTAGCGGGGGGGCTAACCTACGAGCAGTACTTC
TRBJ1-2	TRBV28	NA	few	CASSSTPDLKWGYTF	TGTGCCAGCAGTTCCACCCCCGACTTGAAATGGGGCTACACCTTC
TRBJ1-5	TRBV10-2	NA	NA	CASRDRPNQPQHF	TGCGCCAGCAGAGACAGGCCCAATCAGCCCCAGCATTTT
TRBJ2-2	TRBV5-1	NA	few	CASSLEPGQFGGELFF	TGCGCCAGCAGCTTGGAGCCAGGGCAATTCGGCGGGGAGCTGTTTTTT
TRBJ2-1	TRBV15	NA	NA	CATSRDLTRNEQFF	TGTGCCACCAGCAGAGATCTTACCAGGAATGAGCAGTTCTTC
TRBJ1-5	TRBV30	TRBD1	once	CAWSRTGGHQPQHF	TGTGCCTGGAGCCGGACAGGGGGCCATCAGCCCCAGCATTTT
TRBJ1-2	TRBV10-3	TRBD1	NA	CAISESRDRGGYTF	TGTGCCATCAGTGAAAGCCGGGACAGGGGTGGCTACACCTTC
TRBJ2-1	TRBV5-1	TRBD1	NA	CASSSGQGDYNEQFF	TGCGCCAGCAGCTCCGGACAGGGGGACTACAATGAGCAGTTCTTC
TRBJ1-2	TRBV19	NA	once	CASSIDRSRGGYTF	TGTGCCAGTAGTATAGATCGTAGCCGCGGGGGCTACACCTTC
TRBJ2-1	TRBV5-1	TRBD1	once	CASSLRTGQGNEQFF	TGCGCCAGCAGCCTAAGGACAGGGCAGGGGAATGAGCAGTTCTTC
TRBJ1-2	TRBV3-1/TRBV3-2	NA	NA	CASSPRVAYGYTF	TGTGCCAGCAGCCCCAGGGTTGCCTATGGCTACACCTTC
TRBJ1-1	TRBV29-1	NA	NA	CSVERPGLMNTEAFF	TGCAGCGTTGAAAGACCGGGACTCATGAACACTGAAGCTTTCTTT
TRBJ2-7	TRBV6-6	TRBD1	NA	CASRGQGAPEQYF	TGTGCCAGCAGGGGACAGGGGGCGCCCGAGCAGTACTTC
TRBJ1-2	TRBV30	TRBD1	NA	CAWSGGVRDRHNSYGYTF	TGTGCCTGGAGTGGGGGGGTCCGGGACAGGCACAATAGCTATGGCTACACCTTC
TRBJ1-1	TRBV6-5	NA	NA	CASSSEPDTEAFF	TGTGCCAGCAGCTCCGAGCCCGACACTGAAGCTTTCTTT
TRBJ1-2	TRBV11-3	NA	NA	CASSLSQYGYTF	TGTGCCAGCAGCTTATCACAGTATGGCTACACCTTC
TRBJ2-2	TRBV5-6	TRBD1	NA	CASSTPGGAAGELFF	TGTGCCAGCAGCACTCCAGGGGGCGCGGCCGGGGAGCTGTTTTTT
TRBJ2-7	TRBV9	NA	NA	CASSVAEGYEQYF	TGTGCCAGCAGCGTAGCTGAGGGATACGAGCAGTACTTC
TRBJ1-2	TRBV6-5	NA	NA	CASRETGSYGYTF	TGTGCCAGCAGAGAGACAGGATCCTATGGCTACACCTTC
TRBJ2-1	TRBV7-2	TRBD2	once	CASSPPTSGPSYNEQFF	TGTGCCAGCAGCCCACCCACTAGCGGGCCCTCCTACAATGAGCAGTTCTTC
TRBJ2-1	TRBV11-2	NA	NA	CASSLSGVTEQFF	TGTGCCAGCAGCTTATCAGGGGTAACTGAGCAGTTCTTC
TRBJ1-5	TRBV10-2	TRBD1	NA	CASSFTGGGQPQHF	TGCGCCAGCAGCTTTACAGGGGGCGGTCAGCCCCAGCATTTT
TRBJ1-5	TRBV28	NA	NA	CASSLMGAGQPQHF	TGTGCCAGCAGTTTGATGGGGGCAGGGCAGCCCCAGCATTTT
TRBJ2-1	TRBV30	TRBD1	NA	CAGDRVQRFF	TGTGCCGGAGACAGGGTTCAACGGTTCTTC
TRBJ1-5	TRBV19	TRBD1	NA	CASSIDSGSTGQPQHF	TGTGCCAGTAGTATAGACTCAGGGTCGACAGGGCAGCCCCAGCATTTT
TRBJ2-7	TRBV18	TRBD2	NA	CASSGRTSGGTPGEQYF	TGTGCCAGCTCAGGAAGGACTAGCGGGGGGACCCCTGGGGAGCAGTACTTC
TRBJ2-2	TRBV7-3	TRBD2	NA	CASSLMTSPRSNTGELFF	TGTGCCAGCAGCTTAATGACTAGCCCACGGTCGAACACCGGGGAGCTGTTTTTT
TRBJ1-1	TRBV6-5	NA	once	CASSSHPGTRTEAFF	TGTGCCAGCAGTTCTCACCCCGGGACAAGGACTGAAGCTTTCTTT
TRBJ1-5	TRBV7-8	NA	NA	CASSWRYGSGNQPQHF	TGTGCCAGCAGCTGGAGGTACGGCAGCGGCAATCAGCCCCAGCATTTT